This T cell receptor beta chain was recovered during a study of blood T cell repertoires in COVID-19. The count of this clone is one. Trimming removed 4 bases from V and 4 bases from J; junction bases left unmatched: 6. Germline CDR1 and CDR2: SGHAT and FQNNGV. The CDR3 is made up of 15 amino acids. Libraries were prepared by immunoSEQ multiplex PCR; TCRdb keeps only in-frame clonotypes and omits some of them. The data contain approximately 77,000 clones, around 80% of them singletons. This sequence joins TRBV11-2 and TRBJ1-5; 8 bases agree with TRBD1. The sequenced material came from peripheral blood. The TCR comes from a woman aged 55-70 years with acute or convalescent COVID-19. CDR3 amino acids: CASSSRTGRNQPQHF. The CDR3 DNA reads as TGTGCCAGCAGCTCCCGGACAGGGCGGAATCAGCCCCAGCATTTT.